This T cell receptor beta chain is drawn from a study of read filtering for tumor transcriptome and immune sequencing. This clonotype was seen many times. One end of the junction varies from germline; a read error may be responsible. This library used approximately 370 ng RNA and molecular barcoded adaptors spanning alpha/delta and beta/gamma chains. Each CDR3 protein gets one entry after TCRdb re-called the reads with MiXCR. This table has around 14,000 distinct CDR3 sequences, about a fifth appearing once. The CDR3 length is 17 residues. CDR1 is SGHAT, CDR2 FQNNGV, per germline. The specimen sequenced was a population of CD138-negative cells sorted from bone marrow. The V call is TRBV11-2, the J call TRBJ2-1; TRBD2 matches at 10 bases. The receptor was derived from a donor at least 40 years old with multiple myeloma. Written as DNA, the CDR3 is TGTGTCAGCAGCGGGGGGGAATGGAGCGGGGGTCACAATGAGCAGTTCTTC. This gives the protein CVSSGGEWSGGHNEQFF.